The clone carrying this T cell receptor (beta chain) came up a few times. Its antigen is unidentified. These data originate in a study of vaccination and CD4 T cells after COVID-19. The CDR3 is 12 residues long. Trimming removed 7 bases from V and 3 bases from J, with 11 bases in between. CDR1 DFQATT and CDR2 SNEGSKA come from the germline V gene (reference sequence). Time point here: late sampling 161 to 241 days after vaccination in a few convalescent patients. Treatment meaning: roughly 10-day PBMC culture with coronavirus spike peptide pools or control peptides (ViraFEST assay). The study sequenced cultured CD4+ T cell DNA using the Oncomine TCR Beta short-read assay. TCRdb redid the calling of the PCR reads with MiXCR, one entry per CDR3 protein. Of roughly 24,000 distinct CDR3 sequences listed, about 35% were seen once; the top ten hold around 9.2%.

The receptor comes from a human donor who had recovered from COVID-19. The sample in question was CD4+ T cells from blood, cultured in vitro, obtained about 7 months after SARS-CoV-2 vaccination. The V and J genes are TRBV20-1 and TRBJ2-3, with D perhaps TRBD1 (5 bases). The CDR3 here is CSVKGPTDTQYF. The CDR3 bases are TGCAGTGTAAAGGGGCCTACAGATACGCAGTATTTT.